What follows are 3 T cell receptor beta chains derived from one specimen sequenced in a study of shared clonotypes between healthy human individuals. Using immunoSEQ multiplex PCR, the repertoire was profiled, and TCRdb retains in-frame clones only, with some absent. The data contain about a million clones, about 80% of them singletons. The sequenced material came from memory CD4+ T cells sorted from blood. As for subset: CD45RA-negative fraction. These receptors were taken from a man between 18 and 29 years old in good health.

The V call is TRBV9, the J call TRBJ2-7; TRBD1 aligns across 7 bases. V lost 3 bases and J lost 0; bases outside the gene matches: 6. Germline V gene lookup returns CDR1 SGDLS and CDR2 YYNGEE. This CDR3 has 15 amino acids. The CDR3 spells CASSGSGTASYEQYF. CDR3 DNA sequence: TGTGCCAGCAGCGGATCCGGGACAGCCTCCTACGAGCAGTACTTC.

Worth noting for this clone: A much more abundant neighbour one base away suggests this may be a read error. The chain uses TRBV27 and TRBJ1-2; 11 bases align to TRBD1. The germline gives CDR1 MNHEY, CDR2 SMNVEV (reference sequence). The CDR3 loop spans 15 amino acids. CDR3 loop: CASSSLGQGARGCTF. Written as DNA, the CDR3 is TGTGCCAGCAGTTCCCTAGGACAGGGGGCGCGAGGCTGCACCTTC.

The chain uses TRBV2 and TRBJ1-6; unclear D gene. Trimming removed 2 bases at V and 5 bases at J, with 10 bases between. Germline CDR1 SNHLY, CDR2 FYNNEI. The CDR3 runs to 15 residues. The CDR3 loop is CASSEHVFDNSPLHF. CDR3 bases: TGTGCCAGCAGTGAACACGTTTTCGATAATTCACCCCTCCACTTT.